These 25 T cell receptor beta chains came from one sample sequenced in a study of T cells in Graves' hyperthyroidism and ophthalmopathy. The CDR3 regions of TCR beta were amplified from RNA transcripts. The HTBI primer set served for first-round RT-PCR of the TCR CDR3. TCRdb fed the multiplex PCR reads into MiXCR, producing one record per CDR3 protein. The top ten clones hold around a third of a sample with some 300,000 distinct CDR3 sequences, approximately 15% of them seen once. The source material was blood. The receptors derive from a man aged 30-40 years with Graves' hyperthyroidism.

This clonotype has a count of ten or more. This chain joins TRBV28 and TRBJ2-5, with 9 bases that match TRBD2. The CDR3 is made up of 15 amino acids. V was clipped by 7 bases and J by 2 bases; unmatched bases: 8. Germline V lookup: CDR1 MDHEN, CDR2 SYDVKM. The CDR3 here is CASNEREENQETQYF. DNA for the CDR3: TGTGCCAGCAATGAGCGGGAGGAAAATCAAGAGACCCAGTACTTC. The entire variable domain, with the rest obtained from reference TRBV28 and TRBJ2-5, is as follows: DVKVTQSSRYLVKRTGEKVFLECVQDMDHENMFWYRQDPGLGLRLIYFSYDVKMKEKGDIPEGYSVSREKKERFSLILESASTNQTSMYLCASNEREENQETQYFGPGTRLLVL.

This clonotype was detected only a few times. This chain connects TRBV18 to TRBJ1-2; the D gene is possibly TRBD1 (6 bases). Trimming stripped 3 bases from V and 9 bases from J, with 26 bases between. Germline CDR1 and CDR2: KGHSH and LQKENI. This CDR3 has 17 residues. CDR3 DNA: TGTGCCAGCTCACCCTACGGTGAGGGGGGAGTTCGGCCCTGCTACACCTTC. Translation gives CASSPYGEGGVRPCYTF.

In this sample, this clonotype turned up many times. This chain links TRBV27 with TRBJ2-7; either TRBD1 or TRBD2 may fit D (5 bases each). Looked up from germline, CDR1 is MNHEY and CDR2 is SMNVEV (reference sequence). Trimming stripped 3 bases from V and 2 bases from J, with 8 bases between. The CDR3 runs 13 residues. Here the CDR3 reads CASSFTGPYEQYF. CDR3 sequence (DNA): TGTGCCAGCAGTTTCACGGGGCCCTACGAGCAGTACTTC.

In its sample, this clonotype was seen a few times. Here the CDR3 DNA reads TGCAGTGTCCCGACAGGGAACTCTGGAAACACCATATATTTT. This encodes CSVPTGNSGNTIYF. The chain recombines TRBV20-1 with TRBJ1-3; 7 nucleotides match TRBD1. Trimming cost V 7 bases and J 0 bases; bases outside gene matches: 6. The CDR3 sequence is 14 residues long. The germline CDR1 and CDR2 sequences are DFQATT and SNEGSKA (reference sequence).

This clonotype appeared a few times. The chain combines TRBV6-6 with TRBJ2-3; D remains ambiguous. The CDR3 totals 15 residues. The V gene's germline CDR1 is MNHNY and CDR2 SVGAGI (reference sequence). Trimming shortened V by 0 bases and J by 4 bases, and 11 bases separated the two germline ends. The CDR3 reads CASSYSNGRSDTQYF. DNA for the CDR3: TGTGCCAGCAGTTACTCGAACGGGCGATCAGATACGCAGTATTTT.

This clonotype was picked up many times. The rearrangement links TRBV24-1 to TRBJ2-7; D is undetermined. V lost 6 bases and J 2 bases, leaving 4 bases between the germline ends. Germline values: CDR1 KGHDR, CDR2 SFDVKD. The CDR3 is made up of 11 amino acids. The CDR3 bases are TGTGCCACCAGTAGGGCCTACGAGCAGTACTTC. Amino acids: CATSRAYEQYF.

The V and J genes are TRBV9 and TRBJ1-1; no reliable D call. The germline V gene encodes CDR1 SGDLS and CDR2 YYNGEE. Trimming removed 1 base at V and 7 bases at J, with 11 bases between. The CDR3 extends over 13 amino acids. DNA for the CDR3: TGTGCCAGCAGCGTAACGCCCGCCCGTGAAGCTTTCTTT. Protein: CASSVTPAREAFF.

This clonotype was seen many times. The gene calls are TRBV15 and TRBJ2-1; maybe TRBD2 (6 bases). Germline loops: CDR1 LNHNV, CDR2 YYDKDF (reference sequence). The length of the CDR3 is 14 residues. The V gene lost 9 bases and the J gene lost 4 bases, with 16 bases spanning the gap. As DNA, the CDR3 is TGTGCCACTACCATTGGCGGGGTTTACAATGAGCAGTTCTTC. Translation: CATTIGGVYNEQFF.

This clonotype was detected only a few times. The rearrangement links TRBV11-3 to TRBJ2-2, with 7 bases matching TRBD2. The CDR3 has 15 amino acids. Germline loops: CDR1 SGHNT, CDR2 YENEEA. Germline trimming cut 4 bases from V and 1 base from J; bases unmatched to any gene: 3. The CDR3 spells CASSSGGRNTGELFF. CDR3 DNA: TGTGCCAGCAGCTCCGGCGGGAGGAACACCGGGGAGCTGTTTTTT. The full variable domain, completed using reference TRBV11-3 and TRBJ2-2, is EAGVVQSPRYKIIEKKQPVAFWCNPISGHNTLYWYLQNLGQGPELLIRYENEEAVDDSQLPKDRFSAERLKGVDSTLKIQPAELGDSAVYLCASSSGGRNTGELFFGEGSRLTVL.

This clonotype was counted at least ten times. The genes are TRBV12-3 or TRBV12-4 and TRBJ2-7; TRBD1 agrees at 7 bases. The CDR3 contains 14 residues. V shed 2 bases and J 3 bases; nucleotides not matched to a gene: 4. The CDR3 nucleotides read TGTGCCAGCAGTTTAAGTGACAGGGTCTACGAGCAGTACTTC. Translating gives CASSLSDRVYEQYF.

This clonotype was counted at least ten times. The rearrangement links TRBV29-1 to TRBJ2-3; maybe TRBD1 (6 bases). This CDR3 contains 13 residues. Germline lookup yields CDR1 SQVTM and CDR2 ANQGSEA. V dropped 6 bases and J dropped 6 bases, with 16 bases sitting between them. The CDR3 sequence: CSVRRGRYDTQYF. In DNA form, the CDR3 reads TGCAGCGTCCGCAGGGGCCGATATGATACGCAGTATTTT.

This clonotype was seen at least ten times. J is TRBJ1-6 and V is TRBV12-3 or TRBV12-4, with 9 bases matching TRBD1. The V and J ends lost 6 bases and 7 bases, in that order; junction bases with no gene match: 7. The CDR3 totals 15 residues. This CDR3 reads CASRTATGGNSPLHF. For the CDR3, the DNA is TGTGCCAGCAGGACCGCGACAGGGGGAAATTCACCCCTCCACTTT.

This clonotype has just a few counts. The rearrangement joins TRBV27 to TRBJ2-1; 10 bases are a match to TRBD2. CDR3 size: 16 residues. The V gene end was trimmed by 0 bases and the J gene end by 6 bases; junction bases not matched to a gene: 5. Per germline, CDR1 MNHEY and CDR2 SMNVEV (reference sequence). The DNA for the CDR3 is TGTGCCAGCAGTTTATCGTATAGCGGGAGGCTCAATGAGCAGTTCTTC. Residues: CASSLSYSGRLNEQFF.

CDR3 nucleotides: TGCAGTGCTAGACAAGGGGGCTCGCACAATGAGCAGTTCTTC. It translates to CSARQGGSHNEQFF. V and J are TRBV20-1 and TRBJ2-1; 7 nucleotides agree with TRBD1. The CDR3 is made up of 14 amino acids. V was clipped by 2 bases and J by 5 bases; unmatched bases: 6. From germline, CDR1 is DFQATT and CDR2 SNEGSKA (reference sequence).

The V gene is TRBV7-9, the J gene TRBJ1-1; D gene uncertain. The CDR3 runs to 15 residues. V was trimmed by 5 bases and J by 1 base, leaving 14 bases between them. Germline assignment: CDR1 SEHNR and CDR2 FQNEAQ (reference sequence). CDR3 DNA: TGTGCCAGCAGCCCCCGACCGGCTAGGAACACTGAAGCTTTCTTT. Its translation: CASSPRPARNTEAFF.

V gene TRBV4-1 combines with J gene TRBJ1-2, with no clear D. The germline V gene has CDR1 MGHRA and CDR2 YSYEKL. The V end was cut by 0 bases, the J end by 2 bases, with 7 bases between. The CDR3 totals 14 residues. Here the CDR3 DNA reads TGCGCCAGCAGCCAAGATCCAGGAAACTATGGCTACACCTTC. The encoded protein is CASSQDPGNYGYTF.

V and J are TRBV2 and TRBJ2-3; 7 positions agree with TRBD2. V lost 5 bases and J lost 6; bases outside the gene matches: 8. The CDR3 length is 14 residues. Germline V CDR1 and CDR2: SNHLY, FYNNEI. CDR3 bases: TGTGCCAGCAGTCCCCCTAGCGGATTGGATACGCAGTATTTT. Translation: CASSPPSGLDTQYF.

This clonotype came up many times. V usage is TRBV7-2 and J usage is TRBJ2-5; D perhaps matches TRBD2 (6 bases). V shed 1 base and J shed 5 bases, with 14 bases lying between them. The CDR3 runs 15 residues. Germline V gene sequence: CDR1 SGHTA, CDR2 FQGNSA. The CDR3 protein is CASSLGGGGTETQYF. The CDR3 coding sequence is TGTGCCAGCAGCTTAGGGGGTGGAGGGACTGAGACCCAGTACTTC.

This clonotype was picked up many times. This chain connects TRBV7-8 to TRBJ2-5; D is ambiguous. This CDR3 is built from 12 residues. Trimming left V 4 bases short and J 4 bases short, with 7 bases between. Germline values: CDR1 SGHVS, CDR2 FQNEAQ. The CDR3 coding sequence is TGTGCCAGCAGCTCGGTAGGAGAGACCCAGTACTTC. Its protein is CASSSVGETQYF.

This clonotype was picked up one time. In DNA form, the CDR3 reads TGCGCCAGCAGCCAGATCATACGGAACCTCGCTAACTATGGCTACACCTTC. It codes for CASSQIIRNLANYGYTF. The chain uses TRBV4-1 and TRBJ1-2; D gene unclear. Trimming removed 3 bases from V and 0 bases from J, with 17 bases in between. The CDR3 has 17 residues. Looked up from germline, CDR1 is MGHRA and CDR2 is YSYEKL.

This clonotype was recorded many times. The DNA for the CDR3 is TGTGCCAGCAGCTTAGGTCTGGAGTTGGATAGGGGCGAGCAGTACTTC. Translating it yields CASSLGLELDRGEQYF. The genes are TRBV11-2 and TRBJ2-7; D is possibly TRBD1 (5 bases). The CDR3 runs 16 residues. Germline CDR1 SGHAT, CDR2 FQNNGV. The V end lost 1 base, the J end lost 6 bases, and 19 bases lay between the germline ends.

This clonotype was seen many times. V gene TRBV27 combines with J gene TRBJ2-1; TRBD2 is a possible D gene (6 bases). The CDR3 loop spans 17 amino acids. Per germline, CDR1 MNHEY and CDR2 SMNVEV (reference sequence). Trimming removed 5 bases at V and 8 bases at J, with 25 bases between. CDR3 region: CASSPGPLGEARDEQFF. The DNA for the CDR3 is TGTGCCAGCAGTCCGGGCCCTTTGGGGGAGGCGCGAGATGAGCAGTTCTTC.

The table lists this clonotype with a few counts. The chain employs TRBV30 and TRBJ2-3, with 8 bases identical to TRBD1. This CDR3 comprises 13 residues. Germline V CDR1 and CDR2: GTSNPN, SVGIG (reference sequence). The J segment lost 6 bases and the V segment lost 3 bases, leaving 5 bases of the junction unmatched. This CDR3 reads CAWSPGGRDTQYF. Written as DNA, the CDR3 is TGTGCCTGGAGCCCAGGGGGCCGGGATACGCAGTATTTT.

The CDR3 protein is CASSPGKELFF. In DNA, the CDR3 is TGTGCCAGCAGCCCTGGCAAGGAGCTGTTTTTT. The chain recombines TRBV7-2 with TRBJ2-2; D remains unclear. This CDR3 comprises 11 residues. Trimming stripped 5 bases from V and 10 bases from J, with 8 bases between. Germline CDR1 and CDR2: SGHTA and FQGNSA.

The table lists this clonotype with a few counts. It may be a read error: a sequence one base away is much more abundant. The chain employs TRBV3-1 and TRBJ2-7; 11 bases are a match to TRBD2. The CDR3 covers 14 residues. V was pared by 3 bases and J by 7 bases, with 5 bases of the junction left unmatched. Germline V lookup: CDR1 LGHDT, CDR2 YNNKEL (reference sequence). CDR3 in DNA: TGTGCCAGCAGCCAGGTAGCGGGAGGGGGTGAGCAGTACTTC. This sequence encodes CASSQVAGGGEQYF.